Below are 16 T cell receptor beta chains sequenced from a single sample in a study of OX40 agonist ivuxolimab in advanced cancers. Produced via immunoSEQ multiplex PCR; TCRdb's table is partial and in-frame only. This sample has tens of thousands of clones, with around 90% found just once. The sequencing here drew on CD4+ or CD8+ T cells sorted from blood, taken in a trial of the OX40 agonist ivuxolimab. Receptors originate from an adult with an advanced solid tumor such as melanoma, head and neck, liver or kidney cancer.

The chain has TRBV7-9 and TRBJ2-7; D is ambiguous. Germline V gene data show CDR1 as SEHNR and CDR2 as FQNEAQ (reference sequence). The CDR3 loop spans 12 amino acids. Trimming took 1 base from V and 4 from J, leaving 5 bases between them. CDR3 sequence (DNA): TGTGCCAGCAGCTTAGAGGCTTACGAGCAGTACTTC. This gives the protein CASSLEAYEQYF.

The genes are TRBV6-1 and TRBJ2-1, with 8 bases matching TRBD1. J gave up 4 bases and V 7 bases, and 6 bases lay outside the gene matches. Germline V gene data show CDR1 as MNHNS and CDR2 as SASEGT. CDR3 length: 14 amino acids. CDR3 sequence (DNA): TGTGCCAGCAAGGACAGGGACCGTTACAATGAGCAGTTCTTC. Its translation is CASKDRDRYNEQFF.

In this sample, this clone turned up once. The chain uses TRBV2 and TRBJ2-1, with 10 bases matching TRBD2. Losses at the gene ends were 4 bases for V and 8 bases for J; bases not matched to a gene: 11. The CDR3 is 16 residues long. The germline V gene encodes CDR1 SNHLY and CDR2 FYNNEI. The CDR3 protein is CASSASTGTSVDEQFF. The CDR3 DNA sequence: TGTGCCAGCAGTGCCTCAACCGGGACTAGCGTCGATGAGCAGTTCTTC. Full variable domain (remainder filled in from reference TRBV2 and TRBJ2-1): EPEVTQTPSHQVTQMGQEVILRCVPISNHLYFYWYRQILGQKVEFLVSFYNNEISEKSEIFDDQFSVERPDGSNFTLKIRSTKLEDSAMYFCASSASTGTSVDEQFFGPGTRLTVL.

The chain is built from TRBV27 and TRBJ1-2, with TRBD1 as a possible D gene (5 bases). The CDR3 is made up of 11 amino acids. Germline-derived CDR1 and CDR2 are MNHEY and SMNVEV (reference sequence). V was pared by 10 bases and J by 6 bases, with 12 bases between. The CDR3, as DNA: TGTGCCACCCTTTGGGGGGATGGCTACACCTTC. As protein: CATLWGDGYTF.

The CDR3 DNA sequence: TGTGCCAGCAGTCCCGGGACGGGGGGTCAGACCCAGTACTTC. Protein product: CASSPGTGGQTQYF. This sequence joins TRBV27 and TRBJ2-5, with 7 bases identical to TRBD2. Germline CDR1 MNHEY, CDR2 SMNVEV (reference sequence). With V trimmed by 5 bases and J by 6 bases, 9 bases remained unmatched. This CDR3 region has 14 residues.

This sequence joins TRBV11-2 and TRBJ2-5; possible D gene TRBD2, 5 bases. The CDR3 covers 12 residues. Germline CDR1 and CDR2: SGHAT and FQNNGV. V dropped 10 bases and J dropped 11 bases, with 20 bases sitting between them. CDR3 region: CAIRRGPQEQYF. As DNA, the CDR3 is TGTGCCATAAGACGAGGGCCTCAGGAGCAGTACTTC.

The chain combines TRBV12-5 with TRBJ2-1; no clear D gene. The CDR3 spans 17 residues. The V gene lost 7 bases and the J gene lost 4 bases, with 23 bases spanning the gap. Germline lookup yields CDR1 LGHNT and CDR2 FRNRAP. CDR3 DNA sequence: TGTGCTAGTGACACCGTAGAGAGTACAGTAAGATACAATGAGCAGTTCTTC. Amino acid sequence: CASDTVESTVRYNEQFF.

This sequence joins TRBV5-6 and TRBJ2-7; TRBD2 might be the D (6 bases). Germline V gene sequence: CDR1 SGHDT, CDR2 YYEEEE. The CDR3 is 14 amino acids. The V end was cut by 0 bases, the J end by 2 bases, with 9 bases between. The CDR3 sequence: CASSLGAGPYEQYF. CDR3 bases: TGTGCCAGCAGCTTGGGGGCGGGGCCCTACGAGCAGTACTTC.

V is TRBV9 and J is TRBJ2-5, with a tentative D call TRBD1 (5 bases). Near its end, the DNA agrees better with TRBJ2-7, so the J call may be wrong. The CDR3 sequence is 14 residues long. From germline, CDR1 is SGDLS and CDR2 YYNGEE. The CDR3 reads CASSVGGSSYEQYF. DNA for the CDR3: TGTGCCAGCAGCGTAGGGGGCAGCTCCTACGAGCAGTACTTC.

This clone was counted between two and nine times. This chain uses TRBV7-3 with TRBJ1-1, with no clear D. The V end was cut by 3 bases, the J end by 7 bases, with 9 bases between. The germline CDR1 and CDR2 sequences are SGHTA and FQGTGA. The length of the CDR3 is 12 residues. The CDR3: CASSLDGREAFF. The DNA of the CDR3 is TGTGCCAGCAGCTTGGACGGGCGTGAAGCTTTCTTT.

The chain employs TRBV19 and TRBJ1-2; 9 nucleotides match TRBD1. There are 15 residues in the CDR3. Germline values: CDR1 LNHDA, CDR2 SQIVND (reference sequence). The V gene end was trimmed by 5 bases and the J gene end by 5 bases; junction bases not matched to a gene: 9. The CDR3 spells CASSPRTGVWYGYTF. The CDR3, as DNA: TGTGCCAGTAGTCCTCGGACAGGGGTTTGGTATGGCTACACCTTC.

The chain joins TRBV2 to TRBJ1-1; no clear D gene. CDR1 and CDR2 (germline): SNHLY, FYNNEI. The CDR3 spans 11 residues. Trimming cost V 6 bases and J 1 base, with 3 bases left between them. CDR3: CASRTNTEAFF. The CDR3 DNA sequence: TGTGCCAGCAGGACGAACACTGAAGCTTTCTTT.

The chain uses TRBV19 and TRBJ2-3; 8 bases line up with TRBD2. The germline V gene encodes CDR1 LNHDA and CDR2 SQIVND (reference sequence). This CDR3 contains 15 residues. The V gene end was trimmed by 3 bases and the J gene end by 0 bases; junction bases not matched to a gene: 2. The chain's CDR3 is CASSISSGSTDTQYF. The CDR3 bases are TGTGCCAGTAGTATTTCTAGCGGGAGCACAGATACGCAGTATTTT.

CDR3 nucleotides: TGTGCCAGCAGCTTATCAACCAAAATCCAAGAGACCCAGTACTTC. Translation gives CASSLSTKIQETQYF. The rearrangement joins TRBV11-2 to TRBJ2-5; D is unclear. Germline loops: CDR1 SGHAT, CDR2 FQNNGV. The V end was cut by 2 bases, the J end by 1 base, with 11 bases between. This CDR3 region has 15 residues.

The chain employs TRBV5-1 and TRBJ2-5; maybe TRBD1 (6 bases). V gave up 6 bases and J gave up 1 base, with 13 bases separating them. The CDR3 spans 14 residues. Germline CDR1 and CDR2: SGHRS and YFSETQ. The CDR3 nucleotides are TGCGCCAGCAAGTATGTGGACAGCCAAGAGACCCAGTACTTC. Translation gives CASKYVDSQETQYF.

This clone was recorded once. The rearrangement uses TRBV11-2 and TRBJ2-2; D perhaps matches TRBD2 (6 bases). The CDR3 totals 14 residues. Germline loops: CDR1 SGHAT, CDR2 FQNNGV. V dropped 7 bases and J dropped 6 bases, with 15 bases sitting between them. For the CDR3, the DNA is TGTGCCAGCATCGGGGGTTTACGAGCCGGGGAGCTGTTTTTT. It specifies CASIGGLRAGELFF.